Given below is one T cell receptor beta chain in context. What was sequenced were expressed TCRB transcripts, since all of the isolated RNA had been reverse transcribed. The table came from immunoSEQ multiplex PCR; TCRdb's copy has only in-frame clones and leaves some out. Among a few hundred thousand clones listed, over 13% were seen once. V lost 1 base to trimming and J lost 0 bases; unmatched junction nucleotides: 6. The CDR3 runs 16 residues. Germline V gene sequence: CDR1 LGHNA, CDR2 YNFKEQ. The source of the sample is a study of beta chain features in type 1 diabetes. This receptor was obtained from a woman between 18 and 30 years old in good health. This chain links TRBV4-2 with TRBJ2-7; 7 nucleotides agree with TRBD2. Sequencing used naive CD4+ T cells from blood. The CDR3 is CASSQVGRELSYEQYF. DNA for the CDR3: TGTGCCAGCAGCCAAGTCGGGCGGGAGCTCTCCTACGAGCAGTACTTC.